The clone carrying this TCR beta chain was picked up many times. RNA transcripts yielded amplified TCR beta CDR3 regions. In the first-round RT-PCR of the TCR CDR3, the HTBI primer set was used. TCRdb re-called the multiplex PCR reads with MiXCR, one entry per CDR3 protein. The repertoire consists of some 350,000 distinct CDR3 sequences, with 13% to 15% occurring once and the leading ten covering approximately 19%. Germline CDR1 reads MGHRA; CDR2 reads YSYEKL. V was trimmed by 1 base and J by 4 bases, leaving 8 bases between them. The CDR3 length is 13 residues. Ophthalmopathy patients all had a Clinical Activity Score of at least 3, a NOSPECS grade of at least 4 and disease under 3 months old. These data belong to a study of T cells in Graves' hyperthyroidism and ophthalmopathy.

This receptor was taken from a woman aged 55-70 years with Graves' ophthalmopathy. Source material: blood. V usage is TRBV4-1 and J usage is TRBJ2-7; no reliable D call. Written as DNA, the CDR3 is TGCGCCAGCAGCCAAGCAGCGACTTACGAGCAGTACTTC. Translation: CASSQAATYEQYF.